The 16 T cell receptor beta chains below all came from one sample that was sequenced in a study of T cells in Graves' hyperthyroidism and ophthalmopathy. RNA transcripts gave rise to amplified TCR beta CDR3 regions. In the first-round RT-PCR of the TCR CDR3, the HTBI primer set was used. TCRdb called the multiplex PCR reads again in MiXCR, with one record for every CDR3 protein. The sample lists fewer than 450,000 distinct CDR3 sequences, around 18% seen once, with 40% in the top ten. Sequencing was carried out using blood. The receptors come from a man in his late teens or twenties with Graves' ophthalmopathy.

The V call is TRBV5-4, the J call TRBJ1-3; D is perhaps TRBD1 (5 bases). Germline values: CDR1 SGHNT, CDR2 YYREEE (reference sequence). This CDR3 has 15 residues. Trimming stripped 4 bases from V and 8 bases from J, with 19 bases between. CDR3 nucleotides: TGTGCCAGCAGCGGGGGGGACTCCGGTCGGGACACCATATATTTT. This sequence encodes CASSGGDSGRDTIYF.

For this clonotype: Its ends do not fully match the called genes, so a read error is possible. The rearrangement links TRBV9 to TRBJ2-3; D uncertain. Germline V gene sequence: CDR1 SGDLS, CDR2 YYNGEE. The CDR3 is made up of 14 amino acids. This CDR3 reads CASSQWPSTDTQYF. The CDR3 DNA follows: TGCGCCAGCAGCCAATGGCCATCTACAGATACGCAGTATTTT. Full variable domain (missing parts from reference TRBV9 and TRBJ2-3): DSGVTQTPKHLITATGQRVTLRCSPRSGDLSVYWYQQSLDQGLQFLIQYYNGEERAKGNILERFSAQQFPDLHSELNLSSLELGDSALYFCASSQWPSTDTQYFGPGTRLTVL.

This clonotype came up many times. The chain recombines TRBV2 with TRBJ2-3; 7 nucleotides agree with TRBD1. Germline trimming cut 6 bases from V and 1 base from J; bases unmatched to any gene: 4. The CDR3 is 14 amino acids. The V gene's germline CDR1 is SNHLY and CDR2 FYNNEI. The CDR3 reads CASRWDSRTDTQYF. CDR3 coding DNA: TGTGCCAGCAGATGGGACAGCCGCACAGATACGCAGTATTTT. The variable domain in full, completed from reference TRBV2 and TRBJ2-3, reads EPEVTQTPSHQVTQMGQEVILRCVPISNHLYFYWYRQILGQKVEFLVSFYNNEISEKSEIFDDQFSVERPDGSNFTLKIRSTKLEDSAMYFCASRWDSRTDTQYFGPGTRLTVL.

This clonotype was observed at least ten times. The J gene is TRBJ2-1, the V gene TRBV11-2; a weak D match, TRBD2 (7 bases). Germline assignment: CDR1 SGHAT and CDR2 FQNNGV. The CDR3 spans 16 residues. V was trimmed by 1 base and J by 4 bases, leaving 14 bases between them. The CDR3 bases are TGTGCCAGCAGCTTAGGTCCGGCGGGGGCATACAATGAGCAGTTCTTC. Amino acids: CASSLGPAGAYNEQFF. Supplemented by reference TRBV11-2 and TRBJ2-1, the full variable domain reads EAGVAQSPRYKIIEKRQSVAFWCNPISGHATLYWYQQILGQGPKLLIQFQNNGVVDDSQLPKDRFSAERLKGVDSTLKIQPAKLEDSAVYLCASSLGPAGAYNEQFFGPGTRLTVL.

The table lists this clonotype with a count of one. The chain links TRBV6-2 or TRBV6-3 to TRBJ1-3, with TRBD1 as a possible D gene (5 bases). Trimming removed 6 bases at V and 0 bases at J, with 12 bases between. Germline-derived CDR1 and CDR2 are MNHEY and SVGEGT. The CDR3 spans 15 residues. CDR3 in DNA: TGTGCCAGCAGCCGGCTGGACAACTCTGGAAACACCATATATTTT. As protein: CASSRLDNSGNTIYF.

This clonotype came up many times. This chain uses TRBV27 with TRBJ2-5; 12 nucleotides match TRBD2. This CDR3 is 15 amino acids long. With V trimmed by 8 bases and J by 5 bases, 9 bases remained unmatched. Germline CDR1 reads MNHEY; CDR2 reads SMNVEV (reference sequence). Here the CDR3 DNA reads TGTGCCAGCCACCCCGGACTAGCGGGGACGGAGACCCAGTACTTC. It specifies CASHPGLAGTETQYF.

This clonotype was observed at least ten times. This chain uses TRBV5-5 with TRBJ1-1, with no clear D. Trimming cost V 0 bases and J 1 base, with 7 bases left between them. The germline CDR1 and CDR2 sequences are SGHKS and YYEKEE (reference sequence). The CDR3 totals 14 residues. CDR3 sequence reads: CASSLATGNTEAFF. The CDR3 nucleotides are TGTGCCAGCAGCTTGGCTACGGGGAACACTGAAGCTTTCTTT. Full variable domain (rest looked up from reference TRBV5-5 and TRBJ1-1): DAGVTQSPTHLIKTRGQQVTLRCSPISGHKSVSWYQQVLGQGPQFIFQYYEKEERGRGNFPDRFSARQFPNYSSELNVNALLLGDSALYLCASSLATGNTEAFFGQGTRLTVV.

This clonotype was observed many times. This chain connects TRBV24-1 to TRBJ1-1, with 9 bases matching TRBD1. The ends lost 4 bases at V and 3 bases at J; junction bases unmatched: 5. The CDR3 has 15 amino acids. Per germline, CDR1 KGHDR and CDR2 SFDVKD. The CDR3 bases are TGTGCCACCAGTGACCCGGGACAGGGCGACACTGAAGCTTTCTTT. Its translation is CATSDPGQGDTEAFF.

The chain employs TRBV24-1 and TRBJ1-5; D is unresolved. This CDR3 has 13 residues. Per germline, CDR1 KGHDR and CDR2 SFDVKD. Trimming took 5 bases from V and 0 from J, leaving 4 bases between them. CDR3: CATSGSSNQPQHF. The CDR3 DNA follows: TGTGCCACCAGTGGCAGTAGCAATCAGCCCCAGCATTTT.

In this sample, this clonotype turned up a few times. This chain uses TRBV6-1 with TRBJ1-2; a possible D gene is TRBD1 (6 bases). Between the trimmed V and J ends, which lost 8 bases and 4 bases, there was a span of 23 bases. CDR1 is MNHNS, CDR2 SASEGT, per germline. The CDR3 consists of 16 residues. CDR3 protein: CASVDYAGGITYGYTF. For the CDR3, the DNA is TGTGCCAGCGTCGACTACGCCGGGGGCATCACCTATGGCTACACCTTC.

Turning to this clonotype: Given a much more abundant clone one base away, this may be a read error. CDR3 amino acids: CASSTHKGDNEQFF. CDR3 nucleotide sequence: TGTGCCAGCAGCACCCATAAGGGGGACAATGAGCAGTTCTTC. The chain links TRBV11-3 to TRBJ2-1; D is perhaps TRBD1 (6 bases). Trimming took 5 bases from V and 5 from J, leaving 13 bases between them. The CDR3 extends over 14 amino acids. CDR1 SGHNT and CDR2 YENEEA come from the germline V gene.

V and J are TRBV12-3 or TRBV12-4 and TRBJ2-2; 10 bases map to TRBD2. The CDR3 spans 16 residues. V lost 5 bases to trimming and J lost 3 bases; unmatched junction nucleotides: 6. The CDR3 nucleotides read TGTGCCAGCAGTAACGGACTAGCGGAGTACACCGGGGAGCTGTTTTTT. This sequence encodes CASSNGLAEYTGELFF.

Of note for this clonotype: The junction differs from germline at one of its ends, possibly a read error. J is TRBJ1-1 and V is TRBV27; no clear D. Germline CDR1 is MNHEY and CDR2 is SMNVEV (reference sequence). The CDR3 consists of 13 residues. CDR3 coding DNA: TGTGCCGGCAGTTTGAGGGAGAACACTGAAGCTTTCTTT. It yields the protein CAGSLRENTEAFF.

Details on this clonotype: This clone may be a read error of a much larger clone one base away. This CDR3 reads CASSPGPPDPHGYTF. DNA of the CDR3: TGCGCCAGCAGCCCGGGACCGCCGGATCCCCATGGCTACACCTTC. The chain recombines TRBV5-1 with TRBJ1-2; D is possibly TRBD1 (5 bases). Trimming removed 4 bases at V and 6 bases at J, with 19 bases between. CDR1 is SGHRS, CDR2 YFSETQ, per germline. This CDR3 contains 15 residues. The whole variable domain, remainder taken from reference TRBV5-1 and TRBJ1-2, is KAGVTQTPRYLIKTRGQQVTLSCSPISGHRSVSWYQQTPGQGLQFLFEYFSETQRNKGNFPGRFSGRQFSNSRSEMNVSTLELGDSALYLCASSPGPPDPHGYTFGSGTRLTVV.

This clonotype was detected only a few times. This chain joins TRBV7-2 and TRBJ2-7; 9 bases are shared with TRBD2. Trimming took 3 bases from V and 5 from J; bases not matched to a gene: 11. The CDR3 is made up of 16 amino acids. CDR1 and CDR2 from the germline V gene are SGHTA and FQGNSA. In DNA form, the CDR3 reads TGTGCCAGCAGCTTTTCTAGCGGGGCCCCCTGGGACGAGCAGTACTTC. It encodes CASSFSSGAPWDEQYF.

This clonotype was seen more than once but under ten times. The chain carries TRBV29-1 and TRBJ1-2, with no clear D. The germline CDR1 and CDR2 sequences are SQVTM and ANQGSEA. V was pared by 5 bases and J by 0 bases, with 4 bases between. The CDR3 length is 11 residues. The CDR3 nucleotides read TGCAGCGTTCCAACTAACTATGGCTACACCTTC. This gives the protein CSVPTNYGYTF.